These T cell receptor beta chains were read from a single sample in a study of blood T cell repertoires in COVID-19. Only in-frame clones appear in the TCRdb table, and some are missing; sequencing was by immunoSEQ multiplex PCR. The table records some 120,000 clones, 75% to 90% of them present only once. What was sequenced was PBMCs or T cells enriched from blood (not recorded which). The receptor source for this set is a young man who had recovered from COVID-19. CDR3s include the opening cysteine and the closing phenylalanine or tryptophan. D genes are given only for firm matches. A row's size may be missing; if present it is once, few, many or a size class.

V	J	size	D	DNA	CDR3
TRBV5-1	TRBJ1-1	.	TRBD1	TGCGCCAGCAGCTTGTCAGGACAGGGGCGACCGTCAGCTTTCTTT	CASSLSGQGRPSAFF
TRBV6-4	TRBJ2-3	.	TRBD2	TGTGCCAGCAGTGATGAGGCGGGGGGAACAGATACGCAGTATTTT	CASSDEAGGTDTQYF
TRBV10-2	TRBJ2-4	.	TRBD1	TGCGCCAGCAGTGAGTCAGGGGGCGATTGGGACATTCAGTACTTC	CASSESGGDWDIQYF
TRBV25-1	TRBJ1-1	.	.	TGTGCCAGCAGCCGGTCAGGGGCTGAAGCTTTCTTT	CASSRSGAEAFF
TRBV7-3	TRBJ2-1	.	TRBD2	TGTGCCAGCAGCTTACGGACTAGCGGGAGCTTCTACAATGAGCAGTTCTTC	CASSLRTSGSFYNEQFF
TRBV6-5	TRBJ2-3	few	TRBD1	TGTGCCACCGGACCGGGACAGGGGAGGGATACGCAGTATTTT	CATGPGQGRDTQYF
TRBV2	TRBJ2-7	.	TRBD1	TGTGCCAGCAGTGATACAGGGGGATTCTCCTACGAGCAGTACTTC	CASSDTGGFSYEQYF
TRBV13	TRBJ1-1	.	.	TGTGCCAGCAGCTTAGAAGGGCTCGGGGTCACTGAAGCTTTCTTT	CASSLEGLGVTEAFF
TRBV29-1	TRBJ1-5	.	TRBD1	TGCAGCGTGTCAGGGGGTAGCAATCAGCCCCAGCATTTT	CSVSGGSNQPQHF
TRBV19	TRBJ1-1	.	.	TGTGCCAGTCGACTGACCAACACTGAAGCTTTCTTT	CASRLTNTEAFF
TRBV27	TRBJ2-1	.	.	TGTGCCAGCAGTTTAGCTTTCCGGAGCTCCTACAATGAGCAGTTCTTC	CASSLAFRSSYNEQFF
TRBV5-1	TRBJ2-1	once	.	TGCGCCAGCAGCTTGGTGCGGGACTCCTACAATGAGCAGTTCTTC	CASSLVRDSYNEQFF
TRBV5-1	TRBJ2-3	.	TRBD1	TGCGCCAGCAGCTTGGGGGACAGGGTCTGGGATACGCAGTATTTT	CASSLGDRVWDTQYF
TRBV12-5	TRBJ2-7	few	TRBD1	TGTGCTAGTGGGTCACAGGGGCGCGAGCAGTACTTC	CASGSQGREQYF
TRBV12-5	TRBJ1-5	.	TRBD1	TGTGCTAGTGGTGCGACCGGGACAGGGGCTAATCAGCCCCAGCATTTT	CASGATGTGANQPQHF
TRBV2	TRBJ2-5	.	.	TGTGCCAGCAGTGAAGCCCAGGCCCAAGAGACCCAGTACTTC	CASSEAQAQETQYF
TRBV2	TRBJ1-2	.	.	TGTGCCAGCAGTGAAGCTTCCACCGGGTATGGCTACACCTTC	CASSEASTGYGYTF
TRBV2	TRBJ2-4	.	.	TGTGCCAGCAGTGGGACTACAACCAAAAACATTCAGTACTTC	CASSGTTTKNIQYF
TRBV5-1	TRBJ1-2	.	TRBD1	TGCGCCAGCAGCTTGGAGGGACAGGGGGCGCTTCATGGCTACACCTTC	CASSLEGQGALHGYTF
TRBV2	TRBJ1-1	.	.	TGTGCCAGCAGTGACGGCGGTCCAGCTTTCTTT	CASSDGGPAFF
TRBV6-6	TRBJ2-7	few	TRBD2	TGTGCCAGCAGTACCGGGACTAGCGTCTCCTACGAGCAGTACTTC	CASSTGTSVSYEQYF
TRBV9	TRBJ2-5	.	TRBD2	TGTGCCAGCAGCCCACTCGGGGGGGCCGCCGAGACCCAGTACTTC	CASSPLGGAAETQYF
TRBV9	TRBJ2-1	.	.	TGTGCCAGCAGCGCCGCCACAGGGTCCCTCTACAATGAGCAGTTCTTC	CASSAATGSLYNEQFF
TRBV6-4	TRBJ1-2	few	TRBD1	TGTGCCAGCAGTGAAGAACAGGGGGCTCATTATGGCTACACCTTC	CASSEEQGAHYGYTF
TRBV7-2	TRBJ2-1	.	TRBD2	TGTGCCAGCAGCTTCCCCGGGACTAGCGGTTCGAGCTCCTACAATGAGCAGTTCTTC	CASSFPGTSGSSSYNEQFF
TRBV19	TRBJ2-3	.	TRBD2	TGTGCCAGTAGTACCCAACTAGCGGGAGGAGGGGATACGCAGTATTTT	CASSTQLAGGGDTQYF
TRBV19	TRBJ1-5	.	.	TGTGCCAGTTCTCCCCGCAATCAGCCCCAGCATTTT	CASSPRNQPQHF
TRBV10-3	TRBJ2-5	.	TRBD2	TGTGCCATCAAACAAGCGGGAGTTGGGGAGACCCAGTACTTC	CAIKQAGVGETQYF
TRBV9	TRBJ2-1	.	.	TGTGCCAGCAGCCGTGGTTTCGGCAATGAGCAGTTCTTC	CASSRGFGNEQFF
TRBV30	TRBJ1-2	.	.	TGTGCCTGGAGTGTAGGATTGGGGGCTCCTAACTATGGCTACACCTTC	CAWSVGLGAPNYGYTF
TRBV9	TRBJ2-1	.	TRBD2	TGTGCCAGCAGCTCCTCAACTCGGACTAGCAGTTACAATGAGCAGTTCTTC	CASSSSTRTSSYNEQFF
TRBV6-1	TRBJ1-2	.	.	TGTGCCAGCAGTGAAGCGCAGGGACTCTATGGCTACACCTTC	CASSEAQGLYGYTF
TRBV2	TRBJ2-1	.	TRBD2	TGTGCCAGCAGTGAACCGGGACTAACGTTGGAGCAGTTCTTC	CASSEPGLTLEQFF
TRBV2	TRBJ2-7	.	TRBD1	TGTGCCAGCAGTGTCGGGACAGGGGGCTACGAGCAGTACTTC	CASSVGTGGYEQYF